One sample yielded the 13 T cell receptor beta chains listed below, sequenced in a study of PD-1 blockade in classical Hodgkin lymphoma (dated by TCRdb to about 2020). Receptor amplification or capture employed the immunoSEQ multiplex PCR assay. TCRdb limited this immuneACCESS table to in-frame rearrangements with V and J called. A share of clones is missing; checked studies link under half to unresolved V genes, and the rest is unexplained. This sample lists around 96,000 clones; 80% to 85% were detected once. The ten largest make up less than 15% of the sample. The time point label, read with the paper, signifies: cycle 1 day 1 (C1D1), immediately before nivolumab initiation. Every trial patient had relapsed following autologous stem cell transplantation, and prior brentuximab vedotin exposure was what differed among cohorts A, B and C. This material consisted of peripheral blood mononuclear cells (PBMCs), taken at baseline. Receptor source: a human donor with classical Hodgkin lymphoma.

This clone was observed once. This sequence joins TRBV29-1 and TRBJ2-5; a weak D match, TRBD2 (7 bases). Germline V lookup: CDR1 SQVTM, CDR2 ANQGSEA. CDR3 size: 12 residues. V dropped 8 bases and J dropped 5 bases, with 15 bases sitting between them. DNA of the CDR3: TGCAGCCATGGGGGCGGGAGTGAGACCCAGTACTTC. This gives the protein CSHGGGSETQYF. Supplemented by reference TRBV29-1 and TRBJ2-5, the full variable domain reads SAVISQKPSRDICQRGTSLTIQCQVDSQVTMMFWYRQQPGQSLTLIATANQGSEATYESGFVIDKFPISRPNLTFSTLTVSNMSPEDSSIYLCSHGGGSETQYFGPGTRLLVL.

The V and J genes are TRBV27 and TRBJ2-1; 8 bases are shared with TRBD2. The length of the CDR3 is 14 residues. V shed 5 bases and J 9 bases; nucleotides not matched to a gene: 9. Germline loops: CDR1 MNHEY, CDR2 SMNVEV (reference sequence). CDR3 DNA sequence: TGTGCCAGCAGTCCCCTTCGGGAGGGAGGTGAGCAGTTCTTC. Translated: CASSPLREGGEQFF.

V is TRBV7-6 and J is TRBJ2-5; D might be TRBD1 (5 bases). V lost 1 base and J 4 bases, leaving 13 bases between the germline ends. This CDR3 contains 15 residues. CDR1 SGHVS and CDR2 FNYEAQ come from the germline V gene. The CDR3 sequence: CASSLVMGQRETQYF. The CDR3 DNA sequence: TGTGCCAGCAGCTTAGTAATGGGGCAGAGAGAGACCCAGTACTTC.

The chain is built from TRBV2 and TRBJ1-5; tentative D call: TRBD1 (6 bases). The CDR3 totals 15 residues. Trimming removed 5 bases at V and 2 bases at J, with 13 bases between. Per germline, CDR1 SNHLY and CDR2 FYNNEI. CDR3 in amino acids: CASSPQGLGNQPQHF. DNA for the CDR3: TGTGCCAGCAGTCCACAGGGTTTGGGCAATCAGCCCCAGCATTTT. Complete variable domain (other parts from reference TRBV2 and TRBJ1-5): EPEVTQTPSHQVTQMGQEVILRCVPISNHLYFYWYRQILGQKVEFLVSFYNNEISEKSEIFDDQFSVERPDGSNFTLKIRSTKLEDSAMYFCASSPQGLGNQPQHFGDGTRLSIL.

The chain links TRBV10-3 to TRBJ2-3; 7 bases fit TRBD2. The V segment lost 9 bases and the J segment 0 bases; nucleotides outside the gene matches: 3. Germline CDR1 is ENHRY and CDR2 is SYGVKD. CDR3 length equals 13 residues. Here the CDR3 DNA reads TGTGCCATGCGTAGCGGGAGCACAGATACGCAGTATTTT. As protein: CAMRSGSTDTQYF.

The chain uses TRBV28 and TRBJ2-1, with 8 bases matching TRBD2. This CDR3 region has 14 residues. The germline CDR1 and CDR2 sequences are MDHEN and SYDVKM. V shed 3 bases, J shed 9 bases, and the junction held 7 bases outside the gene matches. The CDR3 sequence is CASSLRGVQFEQFF. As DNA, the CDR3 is TGTGCCAGCAGTTTGCGGGGGGTACAATTTGAGCAGTTCTTC. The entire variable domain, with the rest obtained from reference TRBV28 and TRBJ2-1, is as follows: DVKVTQSSRYLVKRTGEKVFLECVQDMDHENMFWYRQDPGLGLRLIYFSYDVKMKEKGDIPEGYSVSREKKERFSLILESASTNQTSMYLCASSLRGVQFEQFFGPGTRLTVL.

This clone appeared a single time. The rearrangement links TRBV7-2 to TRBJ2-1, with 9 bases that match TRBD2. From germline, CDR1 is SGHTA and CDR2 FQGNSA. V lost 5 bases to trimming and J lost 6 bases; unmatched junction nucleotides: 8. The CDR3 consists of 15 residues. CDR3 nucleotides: TGTGCCAGCAGCCAATTAGCGGGAGTCTCCAATGAGCAGTTCTTC. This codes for CASSQLAGVSNEQFF.

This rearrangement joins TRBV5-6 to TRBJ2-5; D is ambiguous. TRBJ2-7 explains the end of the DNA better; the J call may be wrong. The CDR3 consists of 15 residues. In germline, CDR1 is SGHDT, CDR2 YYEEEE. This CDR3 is CASSAAPTRTYEQYF. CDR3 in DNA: TGTGCCAGCAGCGCAGCCCCGACACGTACCTACGAGCAGTACTTC.

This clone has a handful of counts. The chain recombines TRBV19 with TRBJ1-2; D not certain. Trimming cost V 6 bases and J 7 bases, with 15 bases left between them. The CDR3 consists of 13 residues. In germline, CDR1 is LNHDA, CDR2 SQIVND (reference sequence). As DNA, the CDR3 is TGTGCCAGTAGGAGAGATAGAGTGGGTGGCTACACCTTC. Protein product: CASRRDRVGGYTF.

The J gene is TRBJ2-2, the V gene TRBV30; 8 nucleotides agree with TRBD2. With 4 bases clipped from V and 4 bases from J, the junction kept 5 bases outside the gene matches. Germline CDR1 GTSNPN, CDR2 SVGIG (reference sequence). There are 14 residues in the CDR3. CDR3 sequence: CAWTLRGVTGELFF. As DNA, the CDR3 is TGTGCCTGGACCTTGCGGGGGGTCACCGGGGAGCTGTTTTTT.

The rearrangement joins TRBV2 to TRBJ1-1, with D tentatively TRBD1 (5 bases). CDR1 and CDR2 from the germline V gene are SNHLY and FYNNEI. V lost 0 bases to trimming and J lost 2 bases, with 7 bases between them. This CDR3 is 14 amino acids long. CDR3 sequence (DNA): TGTGCCAGCAGTGAAGCCGGGGGTAACACTGAAGCTTTCTTT. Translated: CASSEAGGNTEAFF.

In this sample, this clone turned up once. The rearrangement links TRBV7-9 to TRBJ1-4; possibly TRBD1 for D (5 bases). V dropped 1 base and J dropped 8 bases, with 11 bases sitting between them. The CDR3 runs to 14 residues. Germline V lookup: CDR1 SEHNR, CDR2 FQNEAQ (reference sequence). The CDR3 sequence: CASSLVGRAEKLFF. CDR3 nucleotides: TGTGCCAGCAGCTTAGTTGGCAGGGCCGAAAAACTGTTTTTT.

The CDR3 DNA reads TGTGCCAGCAGCGCAAAGACAGGGTGGGAGACCCAGTACTTC. Encoded protein: CASSAKTGWETQYF. The chain uses TRBV7-3 and TRBJ2-5; TRBD1 agrees at 7 bases. Germline V lookup: CDR1 SGHTA, CDR2 FQGTGA. The V segment lost 5 bases and the J segment 5 bases; nucleotides outside the gene matches: 8. The CDR3 loop spans 14 amino acids.